The rows below give T cell receptor beta chains drawn from one sample of a study of cytomegalovirus exposure and HLA in healthy donors. TCRdb's table, derived via immunoSEQ multiplex PCR, lists solely in-frame clones and lacks some. The sample includes more than 95,000 clones, about 81% of them seen just once. The specimen was PBMCs. The origin of the receptors is a woman aged 30 to 39 in good health and CMV-seronegative. The CDR3 runs from the conserved cysteine through the conserved F or W.

V gene: TRBV19; CDR3 protein: CASREYRVNYGYTF
V gene: TRBV12-5; CDR3 protein: CASGFTGGPYEQYF
V gene: TRBV5-1; CDR3 protein: CASSGLERGGGSSGRLSYNEQFF
V gene: TRBV30; CDR3 protein: CAWSVAGGYEQYF
V gene: TRBV7-3; CDR3 protein: CASSLGGGYTF
V gene: TRBV18; CDR3 protein: CASSPLDRGTEAFF
V gene: TRBV6-5; CDR3 protein: CASSSIRVFGANVLTF
V gene: TRBV27; CDR3 protein: CASSLRTSGTDTQYF
V gene: TRBV7-6; CDR3 protein: CASSLRRDRGSYEQYF
V gene: TRBV6-5; CDR3 protein: CASSYLGALATEAFF
V gene: TRBV6-5; CDR3 protein: CASSSGINEQFF
V gene: TRBV28; CDR3 protein: CASSLSGGQPQHF
V gene: TRBV7-9; CDR3 protein: CASSLEASYRDGYTF
V gene: TRBV7-2; CDR3 protein: CASSLMGQGAYYGYTF